The clone carrying this TCR beta chain has just one count. Participants were aged roughly 18 to 100 years from around 26 US areas. The assay was immunoSEQ multiplex PCR, and TCRdb's table has in-frame clones only and misses some. The sample yields hundreds of thousands of clones, 86% seen once. CDR3 size: 17 residues. CDR1 and CDR2 from the germline V gene are ENHRY and SYGVKD. Trimming at V came to 4 bases and at J to 0 bases, leaving 6 bases not matched to a gene. These data come from a study of blood T cell repertoires in COVID-19. About the study: Cohort 3 donors counted as recovered after two negative PCRs, clearance, or resolved symptoms. The United States, Italy and Spain supplied acute and convalescent COVID-19 samples.

The rearrangement uses TRBV10-3 and TRBJ2-2, with 9 nucleotides matching TRBD2. The TCR sequence derives from a woman between 50 and 59 years old in a cohort exposed to, infected with or recovered from COVID-19 (not recorded which). Sequencing was carried out using PBMCs or T cells enriched from blood (not recorded which). CDR3 sequence reads: CAISVRAGGTNTGELFF. The CDR3 DNA follows: TGTGCCATCAGTGTTCGAGCGGGGGGAACGAACACCGGGGAGCTGTTTTTT.